This T cell receptor (beta chain) stems from a study of cytomegalovirus exposure and HLA in healthy donors. In germline, CDR1 is MNHNS, CDR2 SASEGT. The V end lost 9 bases, the J end lost 5 bases, and 13 bases lay between the germline ends. The CDR3 has 12 amino acids. The PCR used 60 Vbeta and 13 Jbeta primers. Some clones are missing from TCRdb's copy, which holds only in-frame ones; the method was immunoSEQ multiplex PCR. There are 200,000 to 250,000 clones in the sample; more than 75% occur only once, and roughly 0.26% lies in the top ten. This clonotype was sampled from a girl aged 2 to 10 in good health and CMV-seronegative. The V gene is TRBV6-1, the J gene TRBJ1-1; D gene unclear. Sequences were obtained from PBMCs. CDR3 in DNA: TGTGCCAGTAGAGGGCTCCGAACTGAAGCTTTCTTT. It specifies CASRGLRTEAFF.